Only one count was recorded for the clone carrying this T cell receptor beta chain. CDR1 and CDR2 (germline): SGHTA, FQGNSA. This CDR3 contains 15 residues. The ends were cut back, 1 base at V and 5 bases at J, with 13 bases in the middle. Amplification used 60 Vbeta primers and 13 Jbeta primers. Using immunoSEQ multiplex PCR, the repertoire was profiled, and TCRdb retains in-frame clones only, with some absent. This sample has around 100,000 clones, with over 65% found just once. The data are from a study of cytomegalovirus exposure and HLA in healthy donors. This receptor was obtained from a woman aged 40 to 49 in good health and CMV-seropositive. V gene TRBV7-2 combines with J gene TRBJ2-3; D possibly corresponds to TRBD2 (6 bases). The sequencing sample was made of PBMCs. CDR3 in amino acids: CASSLENSGGDTQYF. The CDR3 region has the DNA TGTGCCAGCAGCTTAGAAAATTCCGGGGGAGATACGCAGTATTTT.